This T cell receptor (beta chain) was observed in a study of vaccination and CD4 T cells after COVID-19. Across the study: By nasal swab PCR, the convalescent patients were SARS-CoV-2 positive, with fewer than 10 mild cases and one severe. Four females and six males made up the convalescents, two of whom were Hispanic.

Sequencing of cultured CD4+ T cell DNA used the Oncomine TCR Beta short-read assay. Genomic DNA extraction was carried out from cultured CD4+ T cells. TCRdb reprocessed the PCR reads with MiXCR, giving one entry per CDR3 protein. The table lists 12,000 or so distinct CDR3 sequences, around 66% of them singletons. The CDR3 is made up of 13 amino acids. Looked up from germline, CDR1 is GTSNPN and CDR2 is SVGIG (reference sequence). V trimming: 3 bases; J trimming: 7 bases; junction bases outside the gene matches: 7. Of note for this clonotype: Its antigen is not known.

Treatment meaning: roughly nine-day PBMC culture with coronavirus spike peptide pools or control peptides (ViraFEST assay). Input material: CD4+ T cells from blood, cultured in vitro. The genes are TRBV30 and TRBJ1-2; 8 nucleotides line up with TRBD1. The receptor comes from a human donor who had recovered from COVID-19. The CDR3 coding sequence is TGTGCCTGGAGCCGGGACAGGCAAGGTGGCTACACCTTC. This encodes CAWSRDRQGGYTF. Full variable domain (outside the CDR3, taken from reference TRBV30 and TRBJ1-2): SQTIHQWPATLVQPVGSPLSLECTVEGTSNPNLYWYRQAAGRGLQLLFYSVGIGQISSEVPQNLSASRPQDRQFILSSKKLLLSDSGFYLCAWSRDRQGGYTFGSGTRLTVV.